These 7 T cell receptor beta chains were all obtained from the same sample, sequenced in a study of blood T cell repertoires in COVID-19. Profiled with immunoSEQ multiplex PCR; TCRdb holds only in-frame clones, not every one. The sample consists of hundreds of thousands of clones, more than 70% of them appearing once. The sample taken for sequencing was peripheral blood. The origin of the receptors is a woman between 50 and 59 years old with COVID-19, enrolled during active disease.

The chain joins TRBV19 to TRBJ1-5; no reliable D call. The CDR3 is 13 amino acids. Germline V gene data show CDR1 as LNHDA and CDR2 as SQIVND (reference sequence). The ends were cut back, 7 bases at V and 4 bases at J, with 11 bases in the middle. CDR3 coding DNA: TGTGCCAGTAAGCGGGTGGGGAATCAGCCCCAGCATTTT. This translates into CASKRVGNQPQHF.

The genes are TRBV5-5 and TRBJ1-1; D is possibly TRBD1 (6 bases). V was shortened by 0 bases and J by 1 base, with 10 bases between the two germline ends. CDR3 size: 15 residues. Germline V gives CDR1 SGHKS, CDR2 YYEKEE (reference sequence). This CDR3 is CASSLATTGNTEAFF. CDR3 nucleotides: TGTGCCAGCAGCTTGGCCACGACAGGGAACACTGAAGCTTTCTTT.

This rearrangement joins TRBV24-1 to TRBJ1-1; D might be TRBD1 (6 bases). CDR3 length: 15 residues. CDR1 is KGHDR, CDR2 SFDVKD, per germline. The germline V and J ends were trimmed by 7 bases and 3 bases, with 17 bases remaining between them. The DNA of the CDR3 is TGTGCCACCAGGGAAGCAGGGGTAGGGGACACTGAAGCTTTCTTT. Translated: CATREAGVGDTEAFF.

The V and J genes are TRBV6-4 and TRBJ2-4, with D possibly matching TRBD2 (7 bases). Germline V CDR1 and CDR2: MRHNA, SNTAGT. This CDR3 comprises 13 residues. Trimming shortened V by 2 bases and J by 7 bases, and 9 bases separated the two germline ends. The CDR3 loop reads CASSDRGGNIQYF. The CDR3 bases are TGTGCCAGCAGTGACAGGGGGGGGAACATTCAGTACTTC.

The V and J genes are TRBV18 and TRBJ1-1, with TRBD1 identical over 8 bases. V shed 2 bases, J shed 6 bases, and the junction held 8 bases outside the gene matches. Germline V CDR1 and CDR2: KGHSH, LQKENI. This CDR3 comprises 15 residues. Written as DNA, the CDR3 is TGTGCCAGCTCACCAGATACAGGGGGGATCGCTGAAGCTTTCTTT. Its translation is CASSPDTGGIAEAFF.

The chain links TRBV19 to TRBJ1-2; D gene ambiguous. Trimming left V 3 bases short and J 4 bases short, with 12 bases between. The CDR3 covers 14 residues. Germline V gene lookup returns CDR1 LNHDA and CDR2 SQIVND (reference sequence). The CDR3 reads CASSIGGVSYGYTF. In nucleotides, the CDR3 is TGTGCCAGTAGTATTGGCGGCGTAAGCTATGGCTACACCTTC.

The chain links TRBV2 to TRBJ1-1, with D possibly matching TRBD1 (5 bases). Germline V gene sequence: CDR1 SNHLY, CDR2 FYNNEI. Between the trimmed V and J ends, which lost 10 bases and 1 base, there was a span of 13 bases. This CDR3 comprises 13 residues. Here the CDR3 reads CAIIPTGNTEAFF. Written as DNA, the CDR3 is TGTGCCATAATCCCTACAGGGAACACTGAAGCTTTCTTT. The full variable domain, its missing parts supplied by reference TRBV2 and TRBJ1-1, is EPEVTQTPSHQVTQMGQEVILRCVPISNHLYFYWYRQILGQKVEFLVSFYNNEISEKSEIFDDQFSVERPDGSNFTLKIRSTKLEDSAMYFCAIIPTGNTEAFFGQGTRLTVV.